A selection of T cell receptor beta chains follows, all from one sample in a study of blood T cell repertoires in COVID-19. Repertoires were generated with immunoSEQ multiplex PCR, while TCRdb's copy carries only in-frame clones and drops some. The data contain 180,000 or so clones, more than 65% of them seen just once; the ten biggest clones take up approximately 10%. Source material: PBMCs or T cells enriched from blood (not recorded which). Receptors originate from a middle-aged man who had recovered from COVID-19. CDR3s include the opening cysteine and the closing phenylalanine or tryptophan. D genes are given only for firm matches. Rows may omit the clone size; those that give it use once, few, many or a size class.

CDR3,DNA,D,J,V,size
CATGTVNEKLFF,TGTGCCACCGGGACAGTAAATGAAAAACTGTTTTTT,TRBD1,TRBJ1-4,TRBV15,NA
CASSFLIAGGTGELFF,TGTGCCAGCAGTTTCTTAATAGCGGGAGGGACCGGGGAGCTGTTTTTT,TRBD2,TRBJ2-2,TRBV28,NA
CASSKVTQRENRTDTQYF,TGTGCCAGCAGCAAAGTGACGCAGCGGGAGAATCGGACAGATACGCAGTATTTT,NA,TRBJ2-3,TRBV21-1,once
CASAIDREETQYF,TGTGCTAGTGCCATAGACAGGGAAGAGACCCAGTACTTC,TRBD1,TRBJ2-5,TRBV12-5,NA
CASSQDSSSGELFF,TGTGCCAGCAGCCAAGATAGTAGTTCCGGGGAGCTGTTTTTT,NA,TRBJ2-2,TRBV3-1/TRBV3-2,NA
CATRPVLTGELFF,TGCGCCACTCGTCCCGTTCTCACCGGGGAGCTGTTTTTT,NA,TRBJ2-2,TRBV5-1,NA
CATSGASGRYDTDTQYF,TGTGCCACCAGTGGGGCTAGCGGGAGATATGACACAGATACGCAGTATTTT,TRBD2,TRBJ2-3,TRBV24-1,once
CASSGTPQGNEQFF,TGCGCCAGCAGCGGGACACCTCAGGGGAATGAGCAGTTCTTC,NA,TRBJ2-1,TRBV4-1,NA
CASSQGDRDTGELFF,TGTGCCAGCAGCCAAGGGGACAGGGACACCGGGGAGCTGTTTTTT,TRBD1,TRBJ2-2,TRBV3-1/TRBV3-2,NA
CASSLVTGGRGYTF,TGTGCCAGCAGCTTGGTTACAGGGGGCAGGGGCTACACCTTC,TRBD1,TRBJ1-2,TRBV13,NA
CASSPPVETQYF,TGTGCCAGCAGCCCCCCGGTTGAGACCCAGTACTTC,NA,TRBJ2-5,TRBV2,NA
CASSLGSTQYF,TGTGCCAGCAGTCTCGGGAGTACCCAGTACTTC,NA,TRBJ2-5,TRBV12-3/TRBV12-4,NA
CASSLNSGLQETQYF,TGTGCCAGCAGCTTAAATAGCGGCCTTCAAGAGACCCAGTACTTC,NA,TRBJ2-5,TRBV7-3,once